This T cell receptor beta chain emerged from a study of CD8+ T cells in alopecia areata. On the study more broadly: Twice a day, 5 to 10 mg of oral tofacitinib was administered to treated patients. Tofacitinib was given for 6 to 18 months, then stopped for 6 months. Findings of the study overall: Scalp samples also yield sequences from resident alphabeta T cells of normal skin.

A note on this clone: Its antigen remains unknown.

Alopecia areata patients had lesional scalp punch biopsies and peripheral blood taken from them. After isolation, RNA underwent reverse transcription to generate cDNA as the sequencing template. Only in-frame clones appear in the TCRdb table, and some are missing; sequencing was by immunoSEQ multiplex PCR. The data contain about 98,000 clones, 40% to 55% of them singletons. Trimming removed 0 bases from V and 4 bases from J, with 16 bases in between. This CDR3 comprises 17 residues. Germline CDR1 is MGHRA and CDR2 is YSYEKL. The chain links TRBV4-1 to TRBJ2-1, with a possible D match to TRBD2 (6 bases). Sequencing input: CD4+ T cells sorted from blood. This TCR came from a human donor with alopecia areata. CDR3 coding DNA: TGCGCCAGCAGCCAAGAAGTGGCCGCGGGGTTGTACAATGAGCAGTTCTTC. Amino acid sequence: CASSQEVAAGLYNEQFF.